This entry describes one T cell receptor beta chain. The method was immunoSEQ multiplex PCR; TCRdb's version includes in-frame clones alone and lacks a portion of them. This table holds about 1,500,000 clones, 95% to 97% found once. CDR3 length equals 13 residues. With 8 bases removed from V and 7 bases from J, the gap between germline ends came to 18 bases. Germline CDR1 is MNHGY and CDR2 is SAAAGT. This specimen belongs to a study of shared clonotypes between healthy human individuals. All the donors were Caucasian adults who lived in Nashville, Tennessee. Input material: naive CD4+ T cells sorted from blood. Sample subset: CD45RA+ positively selected. V usage is TRBV6-8 and J usage is TRBJ2-7; D is possibly TRBD2 (5 bases). This receptor was obtained from a man younger than 45 in good health. Written as DNA, the CDR3 is TGTGCCAGCCCGATCGGGGTGATGAGAGAGCAGTACTTC. The encoded protein is CASPIGVMREQYF.